A selection of T cell receptor beta chains follows, all from one sample in a study of blood T cell repertoires in COVID-19. Profiling relied on immunoSEQ multiplex PCR, and the TCRdb table lists in-frame clones only, not all of them. Counted here are hundreds of thousands of clones, 86% occurring once; the ten biggest clones make up around 2.1%. The sequencing sample was made of PBMCs or T cells enriched from blood (not recorded which). The receptor set was obtained from a woman aged 50 to 60 who had recovered from COVID-19. Each CDR3 is given with its conserved first and last residue. The D gene is left open where the match is weak. The size entry is marked missing in some rows and otherwise reads once, few, many or a size class.

size: -; J: TRBJ2-7; D: TRBD1; V: TRBV5-1; CDR3: CASRQGTGWLEQYF; DNA: TGCGCCAGCAGACAAGGGACAGGGTGGCTCGAGCAGTACTTC
size: -; J: TRBJ2-7; D: TRBD1; V: TRBV9; CDR3: CASSEHWGQGYEQYF; DNA: TGTGCCAGCAGCGAGCATTGGGGACAGGGCTACGAGCAGTACTTC
size: -; J: TRBJ2-5; D: -; V: TRBV24-1; CDR3: CATSDSLETQYF; DNA: TGTGCCACCAGTGATTCCTTAGAGACCCAGTACTTC
size: -; J: TRBJ2-7; D: -; V: TRBV7-2; CDR3: CASSPYGQGNEQYF; DNA: TGTGCCAGCAGCCCTTATGGCCAGGGTAACGAGCAGTACTTC
size: -; J: TRBJ2-3; D: -; V: TRBV7-7; CDR3: CASSLDFTDTQYF; DNA: TGTGCTAGCAGCTTAGACTTCACAGATACGCAGTATTTT
size: -; J: TRBJ1-1; D: -; V: TRBV11-2; CDR3: CASSLSRGGTEAFF; DNA: TGTGCCAGCAGCTTATCAAGGGGAGGCACTGAAGCTTTCTTT
size: -; J: TRBJ2-7; D: -; V: TRBV4-3; CDR3: CASSQDASYEQYF; DNA: TGCGCCAGCAGCCAAGATGCGTCCTACGAGCAGTACTTC
size: -; J: TRBJ2-7; D: TRBD2; V: TRBV7-2; CDR3: CASSYKTSGRVTIYEQYF; DNA: TGTGCCAGCAGCTACAAGACTAGCGGGAGGGTTACCATATACGAGCAGTACTTC
size: -; J: TRBJ1-1; D: TRBD1; V: TRBV18; CDR3: CASSPQGAAEAFF; DNA: TGTGCCAGCTCACCACAGGGGGCAGCTGAAGCTTTCTTT
size: few; J: TRBJ2-1; D: -; V: TRBV19; CDR3: CASRIGGDNEQFF; DNA: TGTGCCAGTAGAATAGGGGGGGACAATGAGCAGTTCTTC
size: -; J: TRBJ2-1; D: TRBD1; V: TRBV5-1; CDR3: CASSYGQGRSEQFF; DNA: TGCGCCAGCAGCTACGGACAGGGCAGGAGTGAGCAGTTCTTC
size: -; J: TRBJ2-7; D: TRBD2; V: TRBV5-1; CDR3: CASSRGTSGRAVHEQYF; DNA: TGCGCCAGCAGCCGAGGGACTAGCGGGAGGGCCGTCCACGAGCAGTACTTC
size: -; J: TRBJ1-3; D: -; V: TRBV2; CDR3: CASSDLELNSGNTIYF; DNA: TGTGCCAGCAGTGACCTTGAACTGAACTCTGGAAACACCATATATTTT
size: few; J: TRBJ2-3; D: -; V: TRBV9; CDR3: CASSVTDTTDTQYF; DNA: TGTGCCAGCAGCGTCACAGATACCACAGATACGCAGTATTTT
size: -; J: TRBJ1-4; D: -; V: TRBV15; CDR3: CATQGPSTNEKLFF; DNA: TGTGCCACACAGGGTCCTTCAACTAATGAAAAACTGTTTTTT
size: -; J: TRBJ1-2; D: -; V: TRBV3-1/TRBV3-2; CDR3: CASREAGHLNYGYTF; DNA: TGTGCCAGCAGGGAAGCGGGACACCTCAACTATGGCTACACCTTC
size: -; J: TRBJ2-3; D: TRBD2; V: TRBV9; CDR3: CASSVEAGVVDTQYF; DNA: TGTGCCAGCAGCGTAGAGGCGGGAGTGGTAGATACGCAGTATTTT
size: -; J: TRBJ1-2; D: -; V: TRBV6-5; CDR3: CASSYYTGYGYTF; DNA: TGTGCCAGCAGTTACTACACAGGGTATGGCTACACCTTC
size: -; J: TRBJ2-1; D: TRBD2; V: TRBV11-3; CDR3: CASSPGLAGAPGEQFF; DNA: TGTGCCAGCAGCCCCGGACTAGCGGGGGCCCCGGGAGAGCAGTTCTTC
size: -; J: TRBJ2-3; D: TRBD2; V: TRBV6-2/TRBV6-3; CDR3: CASSYSGSTDTQYF; DNA: TGTGCCAGCAGTTATAGCGGGAGCACAGATACGCAGTATTTT
size: -; J: TRBJ1-1; D: -; V: TRBV29-1; CDR3: CSAAGRLNTEAFF; DNA: TGCAGCGCCGCGGGACGGTTGAACACTGAAGCTTTCTTT
size: few; J: TRBJ1-2; D: -; V: TRBV5-6; CDR3: CASSPRGGRNYGYTF; DNA: TGTGCCAGCAGCCCCCGGGGGGGGCGCAACTATGGCTACACCTTC
size: -; J: TRBJ1-4; D: TRBD1; V: TRBV19; CDR3: CASTKQRTGDEKLFF; DNA: TGTGCCAGTACAAAACAAAGGACAGGGGATGAAAAACTGTTTTTT
size: -; J: TRBJ1-2; D: -; V: TRBV5-5; CDR3: CASSGQGMTNYGYTF; DNA: TGTGCCAGCAGCGGTCAGGGGATGACTAACTATGGCTACACCTTC
size: -; J: TRBJ2-5; D: -; V: TRBV5-1; CDR3: CASSSGATTVGETQYF; DNA: TGCGCCAGCAGCTCGGGAGCTACGACCGTCGGGGAGACCCAGTACTTC
size: -; J: TRBJ2-7; D: TRBD2; V: TRBV5-1; CDR3: CASSLGLAGGPGGEQYF; DNA: TGCGCCAGCAGCTTGGGACTAGCGGGAGGGCCGGGAGGGGAGCAGTACTTC
size: once; J: TRBJ2-2; D: TRBD2; V: TRBV19; CDR3: CASSPLGTSYSGELFF; DNA: TGTGCCAGTAGTCCGCTCGGGACTAGTTATTCCGGGGAGCTGTTTTTT
size: -; J: TRBJ1-3; D: -; V: TRBV7-9; CDR3: CASSLRYAEGTIYF; DNA: TGTGCCAGCAGCTTAAGATACGCGGAGGGCACCATATATTTT
size: many; J: TRBJ1-3; D: -; V: TRBV4-2; CDR3: CASSQDASRSGLSGNTIYF; DNA: TGTGCCAGCAGCCAAGATGCTTCGCGGTCTGGACTCTCTGGAAACACCATATATTTT
size: -; J: TRBJ2-3; D: TRBD2; V: TRBV27; CDR3: CASSITSGSTDTQYF; DNA: TGTGCCAGCAGTATAACTAGCGGAAGCACAGATACGCAGTATTTT
size: -; J: TRBJ2-2; D: TRBD1; V: TRBV28; CDR3: CASATGGTNTGELFF; DNA: TGTGCCAGCGCAACAGGGGGGACTAACACCGGGGAGCTGTTTTTT
size: -; J: TRBJ1-4; D: -; V: TRBV7-9; CDR3: CASSLRQTNEKLFF; DNA: TGTGCCAGCAGCCTCCGACAGACTAATGAAAAACTGTTTTTT
size: -; J: TRBJ1-5; D: -; V: TRBV28; CDR3: CASSSVGGGNQPQHF; DNA: TGTGCCAGCAGTTCCGTCGGGGGGGGGAATCAGCCCCAGCATTTT
size: -; J: TRBJ1-4; D: -; V: TRBV12-3/TRBV12-4; CDR3: CASSFRGSEKLFF; DNA: TGTGCCAGCAGTTTTAGGGGGAGTGAAAAACTGTTTTTT
size: -; J: TRBJ2-7; D: -; V: TRBV6-5; CDR3: CASSYSKGEQYF; DNA: TGTGCCAGCAGTTACTCGAAGGGGGAGCAGTACTTC
size: -; J: TRBJ2-2; D: TRBD1; V: TRBV7-6; CDR3: CASSFGTGVTGELFF; DNA: TGTGCCAGCAGCTTCGGGACAGGGGTAACCGGGGAGCTGTTTTTT
size: -; J: TRBJ2-7; D: TRBD1; V: TRBV5-5; CDR3: CASSLGGQGFEQYF; DNA: TGTGCCAGCAGCTTGGGTGGACAGGGGTTCGAGCAGTACTTC
size: -; J: TRBJ2-7; D: -; V: TRBV3-1/TRBV3-2; CDR3: CASSHALRSYEQYF; DNA: TGTGCCAGCAGCCACGCCTTACGGTCCTACGAGCAGTACTTC
size: once; J: TRBJ2-7; D: -; V: TRBV7-2; CDR3: CASSFGSTYEQYF; DNA: TGTGCCAGCAGCTTCGGGAGTACCTACGAGCAGTACTTC
size: many; J: TRBJ2-1; D: -; V: TRBV5-6; CDR3: CASSPDRDSNEQFF; DNA: TGTGCCAGCAGCCCAGACCGTGACAGTAATGAGCAGTTCTTC
size: many; J: TRBJ2-2; D: -; V: TRBV7-7; CDR3: CASSFGRGEDGELFF; DNA: TGTGCTAGCAGCTTCGGAAGGGGCGAGGACGGGGAGCTGTTTTTT
size: -; J: TRBJ1-2; D: -; V: TRBV9; CDR3: CASSVGHIANYGYTF; DNA: TGTGCCAGCAGCGTGGGACATATAGCTAACTATGGCTACACCTTC
size: few; J: TRBJ2-1; D: -; V: TRBV4-1; CDR3: CASSRFGSEANEQFF; DNA: TGCGCCAGCAGCCGTTTCGGGAGCGAAGCCAATGAGCAGTTCTTC
size: -; J: TRBJ2-1; D: -; V: TRBV6-2/TRBV6-3; CDR3: CASSYRVRGNEQFF; DNA: TGTGCCAGCAGTTATCGGGTCCGTGGCAATGAGCAGTTCTTC
size: once; J: TRBJ1-2; D: -; V: TRBV19; CDR3: CASTRTDAGIYGYTF; DNA: TGTGCCAGTACTCGGACAGATGCTGGAATATATGGCTACACCTTC
size: -; J: TRBJ1-1; D: TRBD1; V: TRBV11-3; CDR3: CASSKGTGRVGTEAFF; DNA: TGTGCCAGCAGCAAAGGGACAGGGAGAGTTGGGACTGAAGCTTTCTTT
size: -; J: TRBJ2-2; D: -; V: TRBV29-1; CDR3: CSGLMGSLANTGELFF; DNA: TGCAGCGGGTTGATGGGCAGCCTCGCGAACACCGGGGAGCTGTTTTTT
size: -; J: TRBJ1-2; D: -; V: TRBV11-3; CDR3: CASSADRNYGYTF; DNA: TGTGCCAGCAGCGCGGACAGAAACTATGGCTACACCTTC
size: once; J: TRBJ2-1; D: -; V: TRBV9; CDR3: CASSVETSSYNEQFF; DNA: TGTGCCAGCAGCGTCGAGACTAGCTCCTACAATGAGCAGTTCTTC
size: -; J: TRBJ2-6; D: -; V: TRBV5-4; CDR3: CASSTTASGANVLTF; DNA: TGTGCCAGCAGCACTACTGCTTCTGGGGCCAACGTCCTGACTTTC
size: -; J: TRBJ1-2; D: -; V: TRBV29-1; CDR3: CSVEDRQSYSSYGYTF; DNA: TGCAGCGTTGAAGACCGACAGTCATATTCCTCCTATGGCTACACCTTC